This record looks at one T cell receptor (beta chain) sequence and its context. This sample is drawn from a study of blood T cell repertoires in COVID-19. Germline values: CDR1 SGHRS, CDR2 YFSETQ. The CDR3 runs 13 residues. Trimming cost V 5 bases and J 5 bases; bases outside gene matches: 4. The method was immunoSEQ multiplex PCR; TCRdb's version includes in-frame clones alone and lacks a portion of them. The sample holds about 140,000 clones, 80% seen once. Sequenced: peripheral blood. The chain has TRBV5-1 and TRBJ1-2, with 9 bases identical to TRBD1. The source of this sequence is a man between 70 and 80 years old who had recovered from COVID-19. CDR3 residues: CASRETGGYGYTF. The DNA for the CDR3 is TGCGCCAGCAGAGAGACAGGGGGGTATGGCTACACCTTC.